This is a list of T cell receptor beta chains from one sample in a study of cytomegalovirus exposure and HLA in healthy donors. Sequencing was performed with immunoSEQ multiplex PCR; in TCRdb, only in-frame clones are kept and a portion is missing. The table shows 150,000 to 200,000 clones, with approximately 82% occurring only once. The specimen was PBMCs. The receptors derive from a woman aged 40 to 50 in good health and CMV-seropositive. The conserved cysteine and the conserved F or W are not part of the CDR3 here. A D gene is named only where the DNA matches it firmly. Size is stated for part of the rows, as once, few or many counts, or as a class when the clone is expanded.

clone_size	d_call	v_call	cdr3_length	j_call	cdr3_aa
-	TRBD2	TRBV7-3	13	TRBJ2-3	ASSRTSGIADTQY
-	TRBD1	TRBV5-4	13	TRBJ2-7	ASSLQGAGGKEQY
once	-	TRBV30	10	TRBJ2-6	AWSSGGPVLT
once	TRBD1	TRBV5-1	15	TRBJ2-1	ASSLGPGQGRTYEQF
-	TRBD2	TRBV10-3	15	TRBJ2-7	AIRKGLAGAVNDEQY
-	TRBD2	TRBV19	14	TRBJ2-1	ASSIETSGSYNEQF
-	TRBD2	TRBV5-1	14	TRBJ2-1	ASRREGLAGASEQF
-	-	TRBV6-5	10	TRBJ2-7	ASSITRYEQY
once	TRBD1	TRBV6-6	12	TRBJ1-1	ASSYPDRGPEAF
-	-	TRBV23-1	13	TRBJ2-3	ASSQRGWDTDTQY
-	-	TRBV19	12	TRBJ2-5	ASSITGAQETQY
-	TRBD2	TRBV19	14	TRBJ2-7	ASTPRGLAGAYEQY